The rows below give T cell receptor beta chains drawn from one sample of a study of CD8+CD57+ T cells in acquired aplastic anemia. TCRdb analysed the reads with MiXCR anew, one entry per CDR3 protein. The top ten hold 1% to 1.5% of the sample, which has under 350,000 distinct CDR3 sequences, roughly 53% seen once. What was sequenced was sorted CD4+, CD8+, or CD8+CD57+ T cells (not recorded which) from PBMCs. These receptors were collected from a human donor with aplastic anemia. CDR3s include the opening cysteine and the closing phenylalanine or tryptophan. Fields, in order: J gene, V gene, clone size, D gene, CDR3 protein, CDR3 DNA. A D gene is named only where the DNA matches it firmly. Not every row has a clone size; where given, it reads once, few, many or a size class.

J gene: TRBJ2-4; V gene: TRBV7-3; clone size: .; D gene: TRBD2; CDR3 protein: CASSSRGAGGLGAKNIQYF; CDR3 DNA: TGTGCCAGCAGCTCCCGCGGAGCGGGGGGGCTGGGGGCCAAAAACATTCAGTACTTC
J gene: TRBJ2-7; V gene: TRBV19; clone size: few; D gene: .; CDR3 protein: CASRAAAAMDEQYF; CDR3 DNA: TGTGCCAGTAGAGCGGCCGCGGCGATGGACGAGCAGTACTTC
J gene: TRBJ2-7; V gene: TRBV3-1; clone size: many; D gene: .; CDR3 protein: CASSQDHGNLYTYEQYF; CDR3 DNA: TGTGCCAGCAGCCAAGATCACGGCAACCTCTACACCTACGAGCAGTACTTC
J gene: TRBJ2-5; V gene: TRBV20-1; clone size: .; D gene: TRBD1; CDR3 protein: CSARTQGTAQETQYF; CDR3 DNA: TGCAGTGCTAGAACCCAAGGGACAGCCCAAGAGACCCAGTACTTC
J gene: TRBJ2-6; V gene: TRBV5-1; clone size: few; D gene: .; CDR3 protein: CASSYDPTGANVLTF; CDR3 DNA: TGCGCCAGCAGCTACGACCCTACTGGGGCCAACGTCCTGACTTTC
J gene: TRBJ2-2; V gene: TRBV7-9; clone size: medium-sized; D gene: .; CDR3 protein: CASSLDSPPFGELFF; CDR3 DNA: TGTGCCAGCAGTTTGGACTCCCCACCGTTCGGGGAGCTGTTTTTT
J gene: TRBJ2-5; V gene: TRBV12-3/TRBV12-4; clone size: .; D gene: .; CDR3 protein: CASSLEGGKYF; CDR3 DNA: TGTGCCAGCAGTTTAGAGGGCGGGAAGTACTTC
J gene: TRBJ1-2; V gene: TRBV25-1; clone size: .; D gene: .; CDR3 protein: CASSESGTDYGYTF; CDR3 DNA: TGTGCCAGCAGTGAAAGTGGAACCGACTATGGCTACACCTTC
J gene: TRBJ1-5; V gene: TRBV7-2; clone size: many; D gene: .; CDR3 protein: CASSTGNQPQHF; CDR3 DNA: TGTGCCAGCAGCACAGGGAATCAGCCCCAGCATTTT
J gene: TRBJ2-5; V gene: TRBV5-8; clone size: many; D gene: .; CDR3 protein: CASSSGETQYF; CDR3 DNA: TGTGCCAGCAGCTCCGGGGAGACCCAGTACTTC
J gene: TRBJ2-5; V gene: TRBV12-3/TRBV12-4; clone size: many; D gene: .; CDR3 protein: CASSLGRQTQYF; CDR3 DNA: TGTGCCAGCAGTTTAGGGCGGCAGACCCAGTACTTC
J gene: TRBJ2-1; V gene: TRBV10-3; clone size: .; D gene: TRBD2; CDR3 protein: CAIEGGGAYNEQFF; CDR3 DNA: TGTGCCATCGAAGGCGGGGGAGCCTACAATGAGCAGTTCTTC
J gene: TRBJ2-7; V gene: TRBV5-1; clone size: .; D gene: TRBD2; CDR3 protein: CASTEELAIPYEQYF; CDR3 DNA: TGCGCCAGCACCGAGGAACTAGCGATCCCCTACGAGCAGTACTTC
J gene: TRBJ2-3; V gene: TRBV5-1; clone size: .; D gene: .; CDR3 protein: CASSLEGLTDTQYF; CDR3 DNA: TGCGCCAGCAGCTTGGAGGGACTCACAGATACGCAGTATTTT
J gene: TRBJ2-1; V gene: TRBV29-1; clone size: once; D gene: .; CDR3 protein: CSVEEGGNEQFF; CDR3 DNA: TGCAGCGTGGAGGAGGGGGGAAATGAGCAGTTCTTC
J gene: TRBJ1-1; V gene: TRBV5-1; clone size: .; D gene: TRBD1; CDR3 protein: CASRPDRANTEAFF; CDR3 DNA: TGCGCCAGCCGTCCCGACAGGGCAAACACTGAAGCTTTCTTT
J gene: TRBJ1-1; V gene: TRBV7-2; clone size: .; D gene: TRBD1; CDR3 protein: CASSHGTGIVGAFF; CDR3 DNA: TGTGCCAGCAGCCATGGGACAGGGATAGTTGGAGCTTTCTTT
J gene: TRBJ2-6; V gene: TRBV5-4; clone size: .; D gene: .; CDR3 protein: CASKNSGANVLTF; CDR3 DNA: TGTGCCAGCAAAAACTCTGGGGCCAACGTCCTGACTTTC
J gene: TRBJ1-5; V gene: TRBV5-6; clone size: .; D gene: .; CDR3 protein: CASSLDGRGQPQHF; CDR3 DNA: TGTGCCAGCAGCTTGGACGGCAGGGGTCAGCCCCAGCATTTT
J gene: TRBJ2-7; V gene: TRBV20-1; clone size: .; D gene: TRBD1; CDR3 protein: CSATKQGRGYEQYF; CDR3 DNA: TGCAGTGCTACCAAACAGGGGCGAGGGTACGAGCAGTACTTC
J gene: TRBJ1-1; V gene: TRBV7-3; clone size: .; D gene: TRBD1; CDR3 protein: CASSLTGGVTEAFF; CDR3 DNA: TGTGCCAGCAGCCTAACAGGGGGTGTTACTGAAGCTTTCTTT
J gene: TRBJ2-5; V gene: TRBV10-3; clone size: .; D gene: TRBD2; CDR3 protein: CAISDFWASGMGETQYF; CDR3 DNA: TGTGCCATCAGTGACTTCTGGGCTAGCGGGATGGGTGAGACCCAGTACTTC
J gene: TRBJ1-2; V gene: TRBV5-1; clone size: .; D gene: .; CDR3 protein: CASSFMGAASTF; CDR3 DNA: TGTGCCAGCAGCTTTATGGGGGCGGCTAGCACCTTC
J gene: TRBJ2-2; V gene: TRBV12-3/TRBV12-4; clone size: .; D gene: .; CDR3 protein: CAGQGNTGELFF; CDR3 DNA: TGTGCCGGCCAGGGGAACACCGGGGAGCTGTTTTTT
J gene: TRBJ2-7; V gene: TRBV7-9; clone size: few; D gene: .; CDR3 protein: CASSLEGRGEQYF; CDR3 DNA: TGTGCCAGCAGCTTAGAGGGTAGGGGCGAGCAGTACTTC
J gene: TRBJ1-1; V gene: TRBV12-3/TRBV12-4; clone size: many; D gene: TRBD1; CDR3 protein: CAGSLYRGAEAFF; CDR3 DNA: TGTGCCGGCAGCCTCTACAGGGGTGCTGAAGCTTTCTTT
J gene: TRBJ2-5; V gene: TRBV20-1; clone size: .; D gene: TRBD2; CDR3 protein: CSAAGTSGAQETQYF; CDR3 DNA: TGCAGTGCTGCCGGGACTAGCGGGGCTCAAGAGACCCAGTACTTC
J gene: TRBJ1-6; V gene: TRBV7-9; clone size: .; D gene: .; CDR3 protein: CASSFEIFSSPPHF; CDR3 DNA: TGTGCCAGCAGCTTCGAGATCTTTTCTTCACCCCCCCACTTT
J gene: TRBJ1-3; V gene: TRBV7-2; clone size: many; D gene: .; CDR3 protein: CASSLTTGTGNTIYF; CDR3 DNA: TGTGCCAGCAGCTTAACAACAGGGACCGGAAACACCATATATTTT
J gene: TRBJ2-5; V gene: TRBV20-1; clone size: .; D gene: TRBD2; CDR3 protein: CSAADTSGRAYNETQYF; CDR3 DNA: TGCAGTGCTGCGGATACTAGCGGGAGGGCCTACAATGAGACCCAGTACTTC
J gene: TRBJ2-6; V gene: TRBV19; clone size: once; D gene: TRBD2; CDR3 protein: CASSIELTSGRYNVLTF; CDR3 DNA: TGTGCCAGTAGTATAGAGCTCACTAGCGGGAGGTACAACGTCCTGACTTTC
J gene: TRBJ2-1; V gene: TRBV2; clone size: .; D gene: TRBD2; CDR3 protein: CASTGLERLDEQFF; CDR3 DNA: TGTGCCAGCACCGGACTAGAAAGGCTAGATGAGCAGTTCTTC
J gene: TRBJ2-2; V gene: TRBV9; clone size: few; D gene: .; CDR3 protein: CASNHNTGELFF; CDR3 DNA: TGTGCCAGCAACCACAACACCGGGGAGCTGTTTTTT
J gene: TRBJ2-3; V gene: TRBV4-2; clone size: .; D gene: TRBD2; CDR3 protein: CASSPKRGGQYTQYF; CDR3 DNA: TGTGCCAGCAGCCCGAAGCGGGGGGGCCAATATACGCAGTATTTT
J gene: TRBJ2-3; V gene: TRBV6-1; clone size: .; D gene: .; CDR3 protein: CAGKEGVTDTQYF; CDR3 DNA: TGTGCCGGCAAGGAGGGGGTAACAGATACGCAGTATTTT
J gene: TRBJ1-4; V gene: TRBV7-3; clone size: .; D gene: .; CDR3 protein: CASSLRGAGKLFF; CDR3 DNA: TGTGCCAGCAGCTTACGGGGGGCTGGAAAACTGTTTTTT
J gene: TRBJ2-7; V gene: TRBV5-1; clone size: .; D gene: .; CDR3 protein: CASSPPVTYEQYF; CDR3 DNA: TGTGCCAGCAGCCCTCCGGTGACCTACGAGCAGTACTTC
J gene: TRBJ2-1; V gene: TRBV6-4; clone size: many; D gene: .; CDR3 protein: CASSDSIETGEQFF; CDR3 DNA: TGTGCCAGCAGTGACTCGATTGAAACGGGGGAGCAGTTCTTC
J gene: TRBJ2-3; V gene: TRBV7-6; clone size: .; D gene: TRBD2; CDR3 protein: CASSLLAGAPTDTQYF; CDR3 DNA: TGTGCCAGCAGCTTGCTAGCGGGGGCCCCCACAGATACGCAGTATTTT
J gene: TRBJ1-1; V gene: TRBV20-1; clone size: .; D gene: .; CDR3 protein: CSAILASGSQETQYVSAATEAFF; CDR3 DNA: TGCAGTGCTATCTTGGCTAGCGGGAGTCAGGAGACCCAGTACGTTTCGGCGGCCACTGAAGCTTTCTTT
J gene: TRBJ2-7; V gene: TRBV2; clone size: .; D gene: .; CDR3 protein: CASSTLAWGSEQYF; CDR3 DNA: TGTGCCAGCAGTACACTAGCTTGGGGTAGCGAGCAGTACTTC
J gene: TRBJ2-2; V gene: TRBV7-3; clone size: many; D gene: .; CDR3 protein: CASSTSQGGTGELFF; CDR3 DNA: TGTGCCAGCAGCACCAGCCAGGGCGGCACCGGGGAGCTGTTTTTT
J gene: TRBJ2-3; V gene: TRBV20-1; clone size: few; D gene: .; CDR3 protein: CSARDVGTDTQYF; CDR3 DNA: TGCAGTGCTCGGGACGTGGGAACAGATACGCAGTATTTT
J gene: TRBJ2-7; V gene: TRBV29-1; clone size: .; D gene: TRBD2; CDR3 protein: CSGRTSSYEQYF; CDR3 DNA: TGCAGCGGAAGGACTAGCTCCTACGAGCAGTACTTC
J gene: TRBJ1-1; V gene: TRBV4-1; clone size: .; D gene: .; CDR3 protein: CASSQDSTGSLRRALF; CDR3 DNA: TGCGCCAGCAGCCAAGATTCGACCGGGTCATTACGCCGAGCTCTCTTT
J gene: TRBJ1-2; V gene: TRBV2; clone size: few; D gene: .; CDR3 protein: CASAIPDFPSYGYTF; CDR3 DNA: TGTGCCAGCGCCATCCCGGACTTCCCCTCCTATGGCTACACCTTC
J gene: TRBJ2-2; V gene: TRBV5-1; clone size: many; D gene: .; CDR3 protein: CASSSPDTSGELFF; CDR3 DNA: TGCGCCAGCAGCTCGCCGGACACCAGCGGGGAGCTGTTTTTT
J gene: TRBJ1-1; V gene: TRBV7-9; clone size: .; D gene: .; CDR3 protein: CASGAEAFF; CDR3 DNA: TGTGCCAGCGGGGCTGAAGCTTTCTTT
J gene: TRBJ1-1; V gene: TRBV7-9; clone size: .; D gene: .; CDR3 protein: CASSPIDTVNTEAFF; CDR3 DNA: TGTGCCAGCAGCCCGATTGACACCGTGAACACTGAAGCTTTCTTT
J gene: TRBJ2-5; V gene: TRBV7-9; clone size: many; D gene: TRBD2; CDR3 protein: CASSPAGGYETQYF; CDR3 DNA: TGTGCCAGCAGCCCCGCGGGGGGCTATGAGACCCAGTACTTC
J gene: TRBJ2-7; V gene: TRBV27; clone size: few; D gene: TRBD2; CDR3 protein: CASTGTSGSEQYF; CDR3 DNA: TGTGCCAGCACCGGGACTAGCGGGAGTGAGCAGTACTTC
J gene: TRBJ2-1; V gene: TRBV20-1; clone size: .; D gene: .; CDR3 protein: CSVDPSYNEQFF; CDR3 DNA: TGCAGCGTTGATCCCTCCTACAATGAGCAGTTCTTC
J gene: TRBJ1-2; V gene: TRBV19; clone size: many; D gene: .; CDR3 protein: CASSIDRGWTNGYTF; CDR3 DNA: TGTGCCAGTAGTATAGACAGGGGATGGACAAATGGCTACACCTTC
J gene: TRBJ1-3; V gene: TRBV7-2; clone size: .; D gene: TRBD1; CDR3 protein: CASSLQGAQGGNTIYF; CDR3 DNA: TGTGCCAGCAGCTTACAGGGGGCGCAAGGTGGAAACACCATATATTTT
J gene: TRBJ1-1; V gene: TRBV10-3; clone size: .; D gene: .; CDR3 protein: CAISLTGTNTEAFF; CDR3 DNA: TGTGCCATCAGCCTTACAGGGACGAACACTGAAGCTTTCTTT
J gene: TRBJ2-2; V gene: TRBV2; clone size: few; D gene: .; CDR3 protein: CASSERTTNTGELFF; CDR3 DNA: TGTGCCAGCAGTGAGAGGACAACGAACACCGGGGAGCTGTTTTTT